This T cell receptor beta chain was recovered during a study of blood T cell repertoires in COVID-19. Study-wide background: Researchers got acute and convalescent COVID-19 samples from the United States, Italy and Spain. Nucleic acid was either cDNA or gDNA, and it came from T cells, B-cell-depleted T cells, or PBMCs.

The CDR3 extends over 15 amino acids. The germline V gene encodes CDR1 MNHEY and CDR2 SVGEGT. V lost 2 bases and J lost 0, with 9 bases in between. As handled by the study authors: The authors estimated nucleated cell counts from reference gene primer amplification. Assay: immunoSEQ multiplex PCR; the TCRdb copy retains only in-frame clones and omits some. V and J calls and clone size are as listed in that table; D and trimming were resolved from the DNA. Seen here are over 35,000 clones, 79% observed once, and the top ten hold around 25%. V gene TRBV6-2 or TRBV6-3 combines with J gene TRBJ2-3, with D maybe TRBD1 (6 bases). The source material was peripheral blood. This TCR came from a man aged 65-85 years with acute or convalescent COVID-19. The DNA for the CDR3 is TGTGCCAGCAGTTACAGACAGGTTAGCACAGATACGCAGTATTTT. It encodes CASSYRQVSTDTQYF.